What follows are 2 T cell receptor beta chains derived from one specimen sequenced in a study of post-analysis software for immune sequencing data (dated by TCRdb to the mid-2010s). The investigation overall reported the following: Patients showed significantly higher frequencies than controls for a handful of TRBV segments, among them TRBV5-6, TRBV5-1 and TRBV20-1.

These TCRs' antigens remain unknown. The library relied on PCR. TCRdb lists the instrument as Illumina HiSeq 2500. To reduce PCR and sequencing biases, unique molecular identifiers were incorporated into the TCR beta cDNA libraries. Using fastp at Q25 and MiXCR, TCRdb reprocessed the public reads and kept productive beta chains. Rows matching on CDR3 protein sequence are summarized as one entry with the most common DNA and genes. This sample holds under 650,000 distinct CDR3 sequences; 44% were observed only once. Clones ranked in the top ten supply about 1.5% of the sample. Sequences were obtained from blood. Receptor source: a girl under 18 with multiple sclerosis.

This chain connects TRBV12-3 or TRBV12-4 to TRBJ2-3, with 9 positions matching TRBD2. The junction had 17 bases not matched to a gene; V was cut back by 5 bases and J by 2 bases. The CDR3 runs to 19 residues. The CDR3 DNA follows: TGTGCCAGCAGTCTAAGGACTAGCGTCAGAGTAACCATCACAGATACGCAGTATTTT. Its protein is CASSLRTSVRVTITDTQYF.

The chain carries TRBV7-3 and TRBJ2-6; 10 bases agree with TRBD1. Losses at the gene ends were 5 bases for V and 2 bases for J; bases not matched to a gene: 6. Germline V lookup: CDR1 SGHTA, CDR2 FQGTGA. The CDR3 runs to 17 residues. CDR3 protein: CASSQGQGWPGANVLTF. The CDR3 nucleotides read TGTGCCAGCAGCCAGGGACAGGGGTGGCCTGGGGCCAACGTCCTGACTTTC.